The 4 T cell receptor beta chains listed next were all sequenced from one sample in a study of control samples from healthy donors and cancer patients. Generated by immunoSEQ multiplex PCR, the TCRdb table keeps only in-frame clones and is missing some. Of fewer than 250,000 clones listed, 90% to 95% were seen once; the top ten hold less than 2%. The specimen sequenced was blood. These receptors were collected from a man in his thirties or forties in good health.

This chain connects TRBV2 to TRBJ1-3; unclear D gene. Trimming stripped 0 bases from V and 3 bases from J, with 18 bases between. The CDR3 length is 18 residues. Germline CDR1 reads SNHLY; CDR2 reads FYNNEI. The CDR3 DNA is TGTGCCAGCAGTGAAGCCGGACGGAGGGCTACTGGTGGAAACACCATATATTTT. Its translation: CASSEAGRRATGGNTIYF.

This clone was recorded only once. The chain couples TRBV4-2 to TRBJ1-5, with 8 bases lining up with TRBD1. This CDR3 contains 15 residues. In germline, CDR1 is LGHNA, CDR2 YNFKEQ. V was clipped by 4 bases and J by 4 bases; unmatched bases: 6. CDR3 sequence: CASSRIRTGNQPQHF. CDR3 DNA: TGTGCCAGCAGCCGAATCAGGACAGGGAATCAGCCCCAGCATTTT.

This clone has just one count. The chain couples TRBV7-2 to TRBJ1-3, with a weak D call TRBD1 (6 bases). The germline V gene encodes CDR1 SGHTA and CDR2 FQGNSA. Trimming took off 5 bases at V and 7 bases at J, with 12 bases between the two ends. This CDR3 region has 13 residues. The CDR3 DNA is TGTGCCAGCAGCCTACAGGGAGACAACACCATATATTTT. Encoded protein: CASSLQGDNTIYF.

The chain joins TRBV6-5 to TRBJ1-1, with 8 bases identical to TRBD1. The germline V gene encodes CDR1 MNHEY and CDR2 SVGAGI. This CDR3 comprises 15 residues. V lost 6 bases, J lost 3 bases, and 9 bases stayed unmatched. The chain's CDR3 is CASSPRQGRHTEAFF. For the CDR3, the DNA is TGTGCCAGCAGCCCCAGACAGGGGAGGCACACTGAAGCTTTCTTT.